The source of this T cell receptor beta chain is a study of tumor-infiltrating lymphocytes in primary liver carcinoma. For the study at large: There were roughly 3.5 to 7.13 million productive TCRbeta reads per sample, a yield similar across tissue types.

Unsorted bulk tissue of roughly 20-34 mg yielded co-extracted RNA and DNA. A primer matching the constant region was used to make TCR beta cDNA from 500 to 650 ng of total RNA. ARM-PCR, slightly modified, supplied the TCR beta libraries through three nested multiplex PCR rounds. Use of TRBV1-TRBV30 forward primers with a C-beta reverse primer characterized the first two PCR rounds, which lasted roughly 11 cycles each. MiXCR, applied by TCRdb to the multiplex PCR reads, yields one record per CDR3 protein. Among approximately 45,000 distinct CDR3 sequences listed, approximately 82% were seen once. The CDR3 is 16 amino acids. The germline V gene encodes CDR1 LGHNA and CDR2 YSLEER. Concerning this clonotype itself: A junction end diverges from the germline sequence, so it may reflect a read error.

The chain joins TRBV4-3 to TRBJ2-7; D gene unclear. The specimen sequenced was tumor-adjacent normal liver tissue. The clonotype originates from a woman aged 30 to 39 with primary liver carcinoma and hepatitis B virus infection. CDR3 in DNA: TGCGCCAGCAGCCGAGATATATACAGTCTCCCCTACGAACAGTACTTC. Residues: CASSRDIYSLPYEQYF.